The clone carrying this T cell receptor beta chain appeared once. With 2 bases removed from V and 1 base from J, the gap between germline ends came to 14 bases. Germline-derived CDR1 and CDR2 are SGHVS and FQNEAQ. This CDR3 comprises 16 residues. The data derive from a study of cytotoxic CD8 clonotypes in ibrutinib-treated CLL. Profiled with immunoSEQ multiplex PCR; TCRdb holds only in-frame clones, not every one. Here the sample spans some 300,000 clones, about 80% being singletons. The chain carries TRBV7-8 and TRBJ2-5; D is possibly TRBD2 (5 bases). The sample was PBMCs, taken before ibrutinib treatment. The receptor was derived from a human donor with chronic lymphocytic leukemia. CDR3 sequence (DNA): TGTGCCAGCAGCTTAATCCTAGCCTCAGCCCAAGAGACCCAGTACTTC. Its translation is CASSLILASAQETQYF. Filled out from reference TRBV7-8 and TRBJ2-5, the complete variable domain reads GAGVSQSPRYKVAKRGQDVALRCDPISGHVSLFWYQQALGQGPEFLTYFQNEAQLDKSGLPSDRFFAERPEGSVSTLKIQRTQQEDSAVYLCASSLILASAQETQYFGPGTRLLVL.